The present TCR beta chain was sequenced within a study of cytomegalovirus exposure and HLA in healthy donors. CDR3 length: 13 residues. Germline V gives CDR1 SGHDT, CDR2 YYEEEE. V was cut by 2 bases and J by 3 bases, with 9 bases left in between. PCR involved 60 Vbeta and 13 Jbeta primers. Libraries were prepared by immunoSEQ multiplex PCR; TCRdb keeps only in-frame clonotypes and omits some of them. The sample has fewer than 200,000 clones; under 90% are singletons. The source of this sequence is a male donor in good health and CMV-seronegative. What was sequenced was PBMCs. The chain carries TRBV5-6 and TRBJ2-7; D is perhaps TRBD2 (6 bases). The CDR3 sequence: CASSLGTGYEQYF. The CDR3, as DNA: TGTGCCAGCAGCTTAGGGACTGGCTACGAGCAGTACTTC.